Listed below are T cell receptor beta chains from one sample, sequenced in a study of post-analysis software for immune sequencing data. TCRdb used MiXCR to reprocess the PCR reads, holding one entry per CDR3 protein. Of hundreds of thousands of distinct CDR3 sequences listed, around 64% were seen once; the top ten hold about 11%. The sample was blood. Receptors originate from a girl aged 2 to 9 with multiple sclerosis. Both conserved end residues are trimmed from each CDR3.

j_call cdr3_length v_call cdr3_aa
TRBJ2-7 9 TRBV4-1 ASSHRPEQY
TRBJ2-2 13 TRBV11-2 ASSPLTRNTGELF
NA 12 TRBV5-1 ASRPSGSAYEQY
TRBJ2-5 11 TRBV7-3 ASSWRAKETQY
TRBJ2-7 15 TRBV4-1 ASSQFGGTFSSYEQY
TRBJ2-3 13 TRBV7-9 ATLASGLSTDTQY
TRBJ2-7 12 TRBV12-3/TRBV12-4 AISLTVGSYEQY
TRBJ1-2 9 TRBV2 ASSERDGYT
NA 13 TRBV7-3 ASSFSAGAGETQY
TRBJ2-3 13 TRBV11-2 ASSSLRRYTDTQY
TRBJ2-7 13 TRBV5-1 ASSRRTGGLDEQY
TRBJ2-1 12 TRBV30 AMGLAGGYNEQF
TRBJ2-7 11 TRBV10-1 ASSPGRDYEQY
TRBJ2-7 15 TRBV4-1 ASSQIETTSGTYEQY
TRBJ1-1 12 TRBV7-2 ASSLNSLNTEAF
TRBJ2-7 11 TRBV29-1 SVEDQGTYEQY
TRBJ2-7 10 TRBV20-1 SARATGDEQY
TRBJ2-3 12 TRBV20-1 SAPLGYPTDTQY
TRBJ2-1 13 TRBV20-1 SAAVAGGPHNEQF
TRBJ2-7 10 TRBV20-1 SALLVSHEQY
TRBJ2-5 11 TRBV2 ASSEGHQETQY
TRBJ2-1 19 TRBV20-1 SARGISGAGGPLVSYNEQF
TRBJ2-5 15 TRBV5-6 ASNSLPHRGRWETQY
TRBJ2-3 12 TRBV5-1 ASSLLGRTDTQY
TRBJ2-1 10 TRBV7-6 ASSLNKDEQF
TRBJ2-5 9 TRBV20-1 SARPVGDQY
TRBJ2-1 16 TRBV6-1 ASRVTDLRDHAYNEQF
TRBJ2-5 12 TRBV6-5 ASSTGTAQETQY
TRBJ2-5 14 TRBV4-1 ASSQDGRGGQETQY
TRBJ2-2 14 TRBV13 ASSSEQGSNTGELF
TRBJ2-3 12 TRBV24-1 ATSEPSQSDTQY
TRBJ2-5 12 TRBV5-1 ASSIGTVKETQY
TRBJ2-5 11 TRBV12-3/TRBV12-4 ASSPSDPGTQY
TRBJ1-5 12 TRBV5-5 ASSLVTDGQPQH
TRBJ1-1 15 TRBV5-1 ASSLHSPGPMNTEAF
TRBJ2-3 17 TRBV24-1 ATSEPGLAVPYSTDMQY
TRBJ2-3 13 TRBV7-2 ASSTPWGGADTQY
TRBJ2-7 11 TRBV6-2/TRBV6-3 ASRLVEEYEQY
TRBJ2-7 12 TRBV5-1 ASRRTGTSGEQY
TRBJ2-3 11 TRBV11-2 ASSSPARDTQY
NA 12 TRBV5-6 ASGLYSREKTQY